This note documents a single T cell receptor beta chain sequence. What it recognizes is unknown. This CDR3 contains 14 residues. Germline loops: CDR1 SEHNR, CDR2 FQNEAQ (reference sequence). V lost 3 bases, J lost 4 bases, and 13 bases lay in between. A universal primer site was incorporated via template switching, and the cDNA contained unique molecular identifiers. Via MiXCR, TCRdb re-called the 5' RACE reads, giving one row per CDR3 protein. The data contain about 220,000 distinct CDR3 sequences, 7.5% of them seen just once; the ten biggest clones take up less than 2%. These data come from a study of identical twins. Study results and caveats: Reduced insertions were recorded for abundant cord blood beta clonotypes, with no such pattern in memory repertoires. Part of the zero-insertion signal could reflect confounding by invariant MAIT and iNKT cells.

A further study also used this sample, focusing on yellow fever vaccine responses in identical twins. In that study: Reportedly, the response of twins' T cells to the vaccine seemed partly convergent, partly personalized.

This receptor was taken from a woman under 30 in good health. This rearrangement joins TRBV7-9 to TRBJ2-7; no clear D gene. What was sequenced was memory (CD45RO+) T cells sorted from blood. The CDR3: CASSFQDGVYEQYF. As DNA, the CDR3 is TGTGCCAGCAGCTTCCAAGACGGTGTGTACGAGCAGTACTTC.